The sequence of this TCR beta chain was determined in a study of CD4 T cells in relation to SARS-CoV-2 and coronaviruses. The germline V gene encodes CDR1 MDHEN and CDR2 SYDVKM. This CDR3 comprises 15 residues. With V trimmed by 6 bases and J by 8 bases, 9 bases remained unmatched. Uncultured naive and memory CD4+ T cells supplied DNA for deep TCR-beta sequencing. Only in-frame clones appear in the TCRdb table, and some are missing; sequencing was by immunoSEQ multiplex PCR. The data contain tens of thousands of clones, around 86% of them singletons. Before the COVID-19 pandemic, during about 2011-2018, CD4+ T cells were taken from unexposed donors.

This TCR was sampled from a human donor in good health. The gene calls are TRBV28 and TRBJ1-4, with TRBD1 matching 10 bases. The sample was memory CD4+ T cells from PBMCs. Here the CDR3 DNA reads TGTGCCAGCAGCCATTCGACAGGGGGCAACGAAAAACTGTTTTTT. Translating gives CASSHSTGGNEKLFF. Combining the CDR3 with reference TRBV28 and TRBJ1-4 gives the whole variable domain DVKVTQSSRYLVKRTGEKVFLECVQDMDHENMFWYRQDPGLGLRLIYFSYDVKMKEKGDIPEGYSVSREKKERFSLILESASTNQTSMYLCASSHSTGGNEKLFFGSGTQLSVL.